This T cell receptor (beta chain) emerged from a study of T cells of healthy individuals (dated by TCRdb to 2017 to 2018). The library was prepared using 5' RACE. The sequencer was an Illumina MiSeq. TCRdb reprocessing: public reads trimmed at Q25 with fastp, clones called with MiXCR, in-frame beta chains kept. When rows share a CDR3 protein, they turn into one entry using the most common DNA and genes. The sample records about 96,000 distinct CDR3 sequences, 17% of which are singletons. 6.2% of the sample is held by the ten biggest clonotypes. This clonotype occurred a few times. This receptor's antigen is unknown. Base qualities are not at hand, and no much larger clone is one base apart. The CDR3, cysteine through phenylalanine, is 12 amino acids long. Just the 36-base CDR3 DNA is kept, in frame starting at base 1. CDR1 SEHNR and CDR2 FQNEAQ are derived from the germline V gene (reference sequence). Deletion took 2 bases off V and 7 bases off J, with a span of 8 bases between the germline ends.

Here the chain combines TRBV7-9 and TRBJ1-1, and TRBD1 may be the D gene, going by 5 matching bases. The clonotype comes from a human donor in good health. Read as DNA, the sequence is TGTGCCAGCAGCTTATCTGACAGTGAAGCTTTCTTT. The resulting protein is CASSLSDSEAFF.